This T cell receptor (beta chain) was profiled in a study of CD8+ T cells in alopecia areata. The wider study: Those treated were given oral tofacitinib at 5 to 10 mg twice daily.

This CDR3 spans 14 amino acids. After removal of 6 bases from V and 5 bases from J, the junction contained 9 bases not matched to a gene. The V gene's germline CDR1 is SQVTM and CDR2 ANQGSEA. Investigators isolated RNA and reverse transcribed it into cDNA to act as the sequencing template. Profiled with immunoSEQ multiplex PCR; TCRdb holds only in-frame clones, not every one. Found here are about 150,000 clones, 47% of them singletons; the top ten hold 6.5% to 7.5%. Peripheral blood and lesional scalp punch biopsies were taken from alopecia areata patients. This chain connects TRBV29-1 to TRBJ2-2; 7 bases line up with TRBD2. The receptor was derived from a human donor with alopecia areata. The sequenced sample was CD4+ T cells sorted from blood. The CDR3 region is CSVVPLAPTGELFF. In DNA, the CDR3 is TGCAGCGTAGTGCCACTAGCGCCGACCGGGGAGCTGTTTTTT.